What follows are 18 T cell receptor beta chains derived from one specimen sequenced in a study of cytotoxic CD8 clonotypes in ibrutinib-treated CLL. TCRdb's copy holds only in-frame clones and misses some; the assay was immunoSEQ multiplex PCR. The table records about 300,000 clones, around 77% of them present only once. The sample consisted of PBMCs, taken at disease progression, from a patient treated with ibrutinib. The receptor set was obtained from a human donor with chronic lymphocytic leukemia.

J is TRBJ2-3 and V is TRBV2; either TRBD1 or TRBD2 may supply D (5 bases each). CDR1 and CDR2 from the germline V gene are SNHLY and FYNNEI. The CDR3 has 14 amino acids. V was cut by 6 bases and J by 0 bases, with 10 bases left in between. The CDR3 coding sequence is TGTGCCAGCAGCTGGGACGCCAGCACAGATACGCAGTATTTT. Encoded protein: CASSWDASTDTQYF.

The rearrangement uses TRBV4-1 and TRBJ2-6, with 9 bases matching TRBD1. The CDR3 covers 17 residues. With V trimmed by 2 bases and J by 2 bases, 4 bases remained unmatched. Germline V gene data show CDR1 as MGHRA and CDR2 as YSYEKL. The CDR3 here is CASSQTTGGAGANVLTF. The CDR3 DNA reads TGCGCCAGCAGCCAAACAACAGGGGGCGCTGGGGCCAACGTCCTGACTTTC.

The chain combines TRBV6-1 with TRBJ1-6, with D unresolved. Between the trimmed V and J ends, which lost 7 bases and 0 bases, there was a span of 10 bases. Germline values: CDR1 MNHNS, CDR2 SASEGT. The CDR3 has 15 residues. The CDR3 DNA is TGTGCCAGCAATACAGATAGCTCCTATAATTCACCCCTCCACTTT. Its translation: CASNTDSSYNSPLHF.

The chain uses TRBV27 and TRBJ2-3; perhaps TRBD2 as D (6 bases). The germline V and J ends were trimmed by 6 bases and 0 bases, with 16 bases remaining between them. The CDR3 spans 16 residues. Germline V gene lookup returns CDR1 MNHEY and CDR2 SMNVEV (reference sequence). The CDR3 DNA reads TGTGCCAGCAGACCGGGACTCCTCTTTAGCACAGATACGCAGTATTTT. It translates to CASRPGLLFSTDTQYF.

The rearrangement uses TRBV9 and TRBJ1-1, with 7 nucleotides matching TRBD1. Germline assignment: CDR1 SGDLS and CDR2 YYNGEE. The V segment lost 0 bases and the J segment 0 bases; nucleotides outside the gene matches: 2. This CDR3 region has 15 residues. The CDR3 nucleotides read TGTGCCAGCAGCGTAGGGGACAGCCTGAACACTGAAGCTTTCTTT. It translates to CASSVGDSLNTEAFF.

The V gene is TRBV9, the J gene TRBJ2-7; D is tentatively TRBD1 or TRBD2 (7 bases each). Trimming pared 0 bases from V and 3 bases from J, leaving 13 bases between. Germline values: CDR1 SGDLS, CDR2 YYNGEE. The CDR3 loop spans 15 amino acids. DNA of the CDR3: TGTGCCAGCAGCGTAGCTCCAGGGGGGGACTACGAGCAGTACTTC. This translates into CASSVAPGGDYEQYF.

The rearrangement links TRBV7-2 to TRBJ2-3; TRBD1 matches 8 bases. The CDR3 extends over 14 amino acids. J lost 6 bases, V lost 5 bases, and 7 bases had no gene match. The germline V gene encodes CDR1 SGHTA and CDR2 FQGNSA. The CDR3 loop is CASSPDRGRDTQYF. The CDR3, as DNA: TGTGCCAGCAGCCCTGACAGGGGCAGGGATACGCAGTATTTT.

The chain links TRBV5-1 to TRBJ2-1; 8 bases line up with TRBD1. V trimming: 3 bases; J trimming: 0 bases; junction bases outside the gene matches: 2. Germline V gives CDR1 SGHRS, CDR2 YFSETQ. This CDR3 spans 15 amino acids. Written as DNA, the CDR3 is TGCGCCAGCAGCTCAGGACAGGGCTCCTACAATGAGCAGTTCTTC. This codes for CASSSGQGSYNEQFF.

This clone was picked up a small number of times. The rearrangement uses TRBV6-5 and TRBJ2-2; 9 positions agree with TRBD1. The V and J ends lost 4 bases and 3 bases, in that order; junction bases with no gene match: 3. This CDR3 has 15 amino acids. CDR1 and CDR2 from the germline V gene are MNHEY and SVGAGI. CDR3 nucleotides: TGTGCCAGCAGTTCCCACAGGGGGCACACCGGGGAGCTGTTTTTT. As protein: CASSSHRGHTGELFF.

Points on this clone: The junction departs from germline at one end; a sequencing error may be responsible. The gene calls are TRBV29-1 and TRBJ1-2; D is perhaps TRBD1 (6 bases). Per the germline V gene, CDR1 is SQVTM and CDR2 is ANQGSEA. This CDR3 is 9 amino acids long. Here the CDR3 DNA reads TGCAGCGCGGGCGGGGGCATAGCCTTC. This codes for CSAGGGIAF.

This clone turned up a few times. The chain has TRBV5-1 and TRBJ1-2; 7 nucleotides line up with TRBD1. Germline V gene lookup returns CDR1 SGHRS and CDR2 YFSETQ. The junction had 11 bases not matched to a gene; V was cut back by 4 bases and J by 2 bases. The CDR3 spans 16 residues. Here the CDR3 reads CASSAPPGGMNYGYTF. The CDR3 coding sequence is TGCGCCAGCAGCGCCCCCCCAGGGGGTATGAACTATGGCTACACCTTC. Together with reference TRBV5-1 and TRBJ1-2, the CDR3 gives the full variable domain: KAGVTQTPRYLIKTRGQQVTLSCSPISGHRSVSWYQQTPGQGLQFLFEYFSETQRNKGNFPGRFSGRQFSNSRSEMNVSTLELGDSALYLCASSAPPGGMNYGYTFGSGTRLTVV.

The rearrangement links TRBV12-5 to TRBJ1-2, with TRBD1 as a possible D gene (6 bases). Germline lookup yields CDR1 LGHNT and CDR2 FRNRAP. The V end lost 7 bases, the J end lost 3 bases, and 9 bases lay between the germline ends. CDR3 length: 12 amino acids. The CDR3 nucleotides read TGTGCTAGTGCCAACAGGGACTATGGCTACACCTTC. Amino acids: CASANRDYGYTF.

The chain links TRBV7-9 to TRBJ2-1, with TRBD2 as a possible D gene (6 bases). Germline assignment: CDR1 SEHNR and CDR2 FQNEAQ (reference sequence). The V end was cut by 3 bases, the J end by 0 bases, with 12 bases between. The CDR3 is 16 residues long. Written as DNA, the CDR3 is TGTGCCAGCAGCTTCCCTGCCGGGAGCTCCTACAATGAGCAGTTCTTC. Its protein is CASSFPAGSSYNEQFF.

The V and J genes are TRBV2 and TRBJ2-5; D is perhaps TRBD1 (6 bases). V was clipped by 7 bases and J by 9 bases, with 18 bases between them. Germline assignment: CDR1 SNHLY and CDR2 FYNNEI. The CDR3 has 13 amino acids. The CDR3 nucleotides are TGTGCCAGCATGCAGGGGCAGGGTTTTGCCCAGTACTTC. As protein: CASMQGQGFAQYF.

This chain connects TRBV5-1 to TRBJ1-2, with TRBD1 matching 7 bases. The CDR3 is 13 amino acids. The J segment lost 6 bases and the V segment lost 4 bases, leaving 6 bases of the junction unmatched. In germline, CDR1 is SGHRS, CDR2 YFSETQ. CDR3 protein: CASSQGGLDGYTF. CDR3 in DNA: TGCGCCAGCAGCCAGGGGGGACTCGATGGCTACACCTTC.

This clone has a handful of counts. The chain has TRBV5-1 and TRBJ2-5, with D possibly TRBD2 on 5 matching bases. CDR1 is SGHRS and CDR2 is YFSETQ in the germline V gene. V lost 6 bases to trimming and J lost 1 base, with 10 bases between them. The CDR3 sequence is 13 residues long. Here the CDR3 reads CASNPGIQETQYF. CDR3 sequence (DNA): TGCGCCAGCAATCCGGGAATCCAAGAGACCCAGTACTTC.

This chain connects TRBV4-2 to TRBJ2-7, with D perhaps TRBD1 or TRBD2 (5 bases each). Between the trimmed V and J ends, which lost 4 bases and 3 bases, there was a span of 16 bases. This CDR3 is built from 15 residues. The germline V gene encodes CDR1 LGHNA and CDR2 YNFKEQ. The CDR3 DNA sequence: TGTGCCAGCAGCCGAGGGACGGTAGAAGGCTACGAGCAGTACTTC. It translates to CASSRGTVEGYEQYF.

Only a few counts were recorded for this clone. V gene TRBV14 combines with J gene TRBJ2-7, with TRBD2 matching 10 bases. CDR1 SGHDN and CDR2 FVKESK come from the germline V gene. Trimming removed 2 bases from V and 5 bases from J; junction bases left unmatched: 3. CDR3 size: 14 residues. The CDR3 sequence: CASSQLAGANEQYF. The CDR3 region has the DNA TGTGCCAGCAGCCAACTAGCGGGGGCCAACGAGCAGTACTTC.